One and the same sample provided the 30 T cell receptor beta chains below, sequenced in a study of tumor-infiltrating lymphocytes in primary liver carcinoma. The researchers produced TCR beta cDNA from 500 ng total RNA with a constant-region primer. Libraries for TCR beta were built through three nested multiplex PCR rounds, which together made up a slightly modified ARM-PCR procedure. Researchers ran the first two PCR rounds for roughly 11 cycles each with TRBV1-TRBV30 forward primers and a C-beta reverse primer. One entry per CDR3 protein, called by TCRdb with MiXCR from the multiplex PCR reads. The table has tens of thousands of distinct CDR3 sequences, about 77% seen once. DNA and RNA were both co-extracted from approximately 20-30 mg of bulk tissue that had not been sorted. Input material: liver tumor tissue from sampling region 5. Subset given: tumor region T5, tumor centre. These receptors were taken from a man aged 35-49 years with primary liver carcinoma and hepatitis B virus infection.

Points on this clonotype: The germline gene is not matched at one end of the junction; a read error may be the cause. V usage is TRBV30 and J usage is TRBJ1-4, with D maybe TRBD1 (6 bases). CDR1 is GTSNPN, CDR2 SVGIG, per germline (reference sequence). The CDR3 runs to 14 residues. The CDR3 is CTWSVIDRWGKLFF. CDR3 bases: TGTACCTGGAGTGTGATAGACAGGTGGGGAAAACTGTTTTTT.

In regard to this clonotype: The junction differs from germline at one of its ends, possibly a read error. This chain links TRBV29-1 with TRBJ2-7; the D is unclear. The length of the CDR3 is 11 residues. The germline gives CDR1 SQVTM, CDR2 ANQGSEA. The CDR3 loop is CTVEKGDEQYF. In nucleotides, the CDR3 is TGCACCGTTGAAAAAGGTGACGAGCAGTATTTC.

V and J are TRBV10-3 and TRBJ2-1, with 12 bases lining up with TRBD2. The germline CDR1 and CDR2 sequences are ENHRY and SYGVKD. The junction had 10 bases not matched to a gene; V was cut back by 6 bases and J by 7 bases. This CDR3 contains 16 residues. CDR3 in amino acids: CAISHGLAGNYNEQFF. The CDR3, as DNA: TGTGCCATCAGCCATGGACTAGCGGGGAACTATAATGAGCAGTTCTTC.

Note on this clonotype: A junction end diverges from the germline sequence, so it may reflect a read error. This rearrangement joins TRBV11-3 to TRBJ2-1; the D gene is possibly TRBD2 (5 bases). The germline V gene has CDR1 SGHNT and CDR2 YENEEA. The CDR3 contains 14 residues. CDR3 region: CASSLSPDCNVQFF. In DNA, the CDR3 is TGTGCCAGCAGCTTATCTCCGGACTGCAATGTGCAGTTCTTC.

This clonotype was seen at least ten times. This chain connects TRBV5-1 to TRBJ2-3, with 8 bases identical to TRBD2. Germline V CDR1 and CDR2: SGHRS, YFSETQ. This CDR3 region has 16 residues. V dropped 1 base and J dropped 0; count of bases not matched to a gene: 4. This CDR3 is CASSLQASGSTDTQYF. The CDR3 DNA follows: TGCGCCAGCAGCTTGCAAGCTAGCGGGAGCACAGATACGCAGTATTTT. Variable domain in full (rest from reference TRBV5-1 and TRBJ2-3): KAGVTQTPRYLIKTRGQQVTLSCSPISGHRSVSWYQQTPGQGLQFLFEYFSETQRNKGNFPGRFSGRQFSNSRSEMNVSTLELGDSALYLCASSLQASGSTDTQYFGPGTRLTVL.

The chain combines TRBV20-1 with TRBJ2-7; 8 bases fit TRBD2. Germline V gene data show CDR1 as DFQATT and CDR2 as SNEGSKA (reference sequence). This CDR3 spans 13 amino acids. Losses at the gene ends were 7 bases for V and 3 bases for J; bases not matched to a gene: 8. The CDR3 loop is CSVDGRGFYEQYF. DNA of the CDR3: TGCAGTGTCGACGGGAGGGGGTTCTACGAGCAGTACTTC.

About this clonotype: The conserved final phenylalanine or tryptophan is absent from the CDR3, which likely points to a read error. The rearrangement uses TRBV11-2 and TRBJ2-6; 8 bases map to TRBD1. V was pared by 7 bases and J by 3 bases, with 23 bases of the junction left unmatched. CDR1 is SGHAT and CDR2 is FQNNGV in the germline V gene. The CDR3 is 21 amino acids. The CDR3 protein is CASIMGGDRGISLFGANVLTL. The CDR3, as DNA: TGTGCCAGCATCATGGGGGGAGACAGGGGCATTTCCCTCTTTGGGGCCAACGTCCTGACTCTC.

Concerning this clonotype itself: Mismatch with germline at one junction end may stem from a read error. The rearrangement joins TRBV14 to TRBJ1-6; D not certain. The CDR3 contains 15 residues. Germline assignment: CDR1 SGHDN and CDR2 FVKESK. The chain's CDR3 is CVSSQEFLRNSPFHF. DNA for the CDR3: TGTGTCAGCAGCCAAGAGTTTCTGAGGAATTCACCCTTCCACTTT.

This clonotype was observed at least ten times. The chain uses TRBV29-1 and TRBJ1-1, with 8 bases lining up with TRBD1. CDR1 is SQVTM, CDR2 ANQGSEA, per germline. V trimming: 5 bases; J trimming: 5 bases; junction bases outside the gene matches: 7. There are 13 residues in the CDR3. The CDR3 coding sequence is TGCAGCGTTAGCAGGGGGCTCCGGACTGAAGCTTTCTTT. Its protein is CSVSRGLRTEAFF.

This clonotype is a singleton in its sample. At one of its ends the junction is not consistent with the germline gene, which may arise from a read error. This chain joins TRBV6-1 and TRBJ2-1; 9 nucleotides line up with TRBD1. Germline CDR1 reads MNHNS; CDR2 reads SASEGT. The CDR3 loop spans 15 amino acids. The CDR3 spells CGSSETGGMYIEQFF. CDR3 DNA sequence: TGTGGCAGCAGTGAGACAGGGGGTATGTACATTGAGCAGTTCTTC.

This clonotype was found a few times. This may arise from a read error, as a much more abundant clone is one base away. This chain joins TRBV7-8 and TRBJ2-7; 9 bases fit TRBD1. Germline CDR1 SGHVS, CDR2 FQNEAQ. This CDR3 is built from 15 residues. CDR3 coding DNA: TGTGCCAGCAGCTTAGCCGGGGACAGGGCCCACGAGCAGCACTTC. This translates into CASSLAGDRAHEQHF. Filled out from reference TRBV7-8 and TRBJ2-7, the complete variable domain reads GAGVSQSPRYKVAKRGQDVALRCDPISGHVSLFWYQQALGQGPEFLTYFQNEAQLDKSGLPSDRFFAERPEGSVSTLKIQRTQQEDSAVYLCASSLAGDRAHEQHFGPGTRLTVT.

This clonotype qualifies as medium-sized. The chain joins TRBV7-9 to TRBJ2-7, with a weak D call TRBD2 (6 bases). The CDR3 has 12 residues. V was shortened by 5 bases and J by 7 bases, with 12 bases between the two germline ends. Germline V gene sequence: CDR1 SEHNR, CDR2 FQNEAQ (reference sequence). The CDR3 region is CASSLGLAEQYF. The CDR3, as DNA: TGTGCCAGCAGCCTCGGGCTAGCGGAGCAGTACTTC. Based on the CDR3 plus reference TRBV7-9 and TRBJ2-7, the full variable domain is DTGVSQNPRHKITKRGQNVTFRCDPISEHNRLYWYRQTLGQGPEFLTYFQNEAQLEKSRLLSDRFSAERPKGSFSTLEIQRTEQGDSAMYLCASSLGLAEQYFGPGTRLTVT.

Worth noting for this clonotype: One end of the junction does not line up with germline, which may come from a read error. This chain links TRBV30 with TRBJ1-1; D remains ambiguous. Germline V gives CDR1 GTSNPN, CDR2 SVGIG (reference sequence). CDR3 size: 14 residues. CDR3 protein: CVWSVGISYTEAFF. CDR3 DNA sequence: TGTGTCTGGAGTGTAGGCATCTCGTACACTGAAGCTTTCTTT.

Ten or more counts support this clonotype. CDR3 coding DNA: TGTGCCAGCAGTGAAGAGGAGGCAAACATTCAGTACTTC. Translated, it gives CASSEEEANIQYF. The gene calls are TRBV6-1 and TRBJ2-4; weak D call: TRBD2 (5 bases). This CDR3 is 13 amino acids long. Germline V gives CDR1 MNHNS, CDR2 SASEGT. The V and J ends lost 1 base and 6 bases respectively, with 7 bases between them.

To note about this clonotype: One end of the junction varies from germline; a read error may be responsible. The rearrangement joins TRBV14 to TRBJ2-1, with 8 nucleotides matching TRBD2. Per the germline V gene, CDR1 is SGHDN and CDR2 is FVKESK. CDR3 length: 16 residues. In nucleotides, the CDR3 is TGTGTCAGCAATACCGTAGCGGGATGGGCAAACAATGAGCGGTTCTTC. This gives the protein CVSNTVAGWANNERFF.

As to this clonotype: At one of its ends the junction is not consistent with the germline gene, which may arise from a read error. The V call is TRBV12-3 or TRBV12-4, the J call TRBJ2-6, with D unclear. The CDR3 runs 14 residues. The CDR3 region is CVSSLKSEANVLTF. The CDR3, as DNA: TGTGTCAGCAGCCTGAAATCTGAGGCCAACGTCCTGACTTTC.

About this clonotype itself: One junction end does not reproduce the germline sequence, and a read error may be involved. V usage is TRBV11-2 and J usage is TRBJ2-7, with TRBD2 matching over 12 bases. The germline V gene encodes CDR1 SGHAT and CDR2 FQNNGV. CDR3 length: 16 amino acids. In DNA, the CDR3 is TGTGCCGGCAGCCACGGGACTAGCGGGCTTGCCTACAAGCAGTACTTC. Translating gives CAGSHGTSGLAYKQYF.

CDR3 region: CSVGWAANQPQHF. The CDR3 nucleotides read TGCAGCGTTGGCTGGGCAGCTAATCAGCCCCAGCATTTT. The J gene is TRBJ1-5, the V gene TRBV29-1; no firm D call. Germline-derived CDR1 and CDR2 are SQVTM and ANQGSEA. The CDR3 has 13 residues. Trimming stripped 4 bases from V and 4 bases from J, with 11 bases between. The variable domain in full, completed from reference TRBV29-1 and TRBJ1-5, reads SAVISQKPSRDICQRGTSLTIQCQVDSQVTMMFWYRQQPGQSLTLIATANQGSEATYESGFVIDKFPISRPNLTFSTLTVSNMSPEDSSIYLCSVGWAANQPQHFGDGTRLSIL.

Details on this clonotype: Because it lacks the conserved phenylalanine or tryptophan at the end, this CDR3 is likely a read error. The CDR3 region has the DNA TGTGCCAGCAGTTTGCCGAGTGAGGGCACAGATACGCAGTATCTT. This encodes CASSLPSEGTDTQYL. The chain is built from TRBV11-1 and TRBJ2-3; D ambiguous. The ends were cut back, 6 bases at V and 1 base at J, with 14 bases in the middle. The CDR3 is 15 amino acids. Germline V gives CDR1 SGHAT, CDR2 FQDESV (reference sequence).

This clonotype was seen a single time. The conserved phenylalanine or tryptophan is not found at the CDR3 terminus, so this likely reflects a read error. CDR3 protein: CIVRRGFEQYI. The CDR3 nucleotides are TGCATCGTTCGACGTGGATTCGAGCAGTACATC. The V and J genes are TRBV29-1 and TRBJ2-7; no clear D. From germline, CDR1 is SQVTM and CDR2 ANQGSEA. The CDR3 loop spans 11 amino acids.

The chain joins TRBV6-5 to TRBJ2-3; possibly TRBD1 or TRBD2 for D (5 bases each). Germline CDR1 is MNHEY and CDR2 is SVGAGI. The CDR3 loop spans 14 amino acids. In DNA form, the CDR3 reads TGTGGTTTGGGACGGCCGCACTTTGGAGATACGCAGTATTTT. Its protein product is CGLGRPHFGDTQYF.

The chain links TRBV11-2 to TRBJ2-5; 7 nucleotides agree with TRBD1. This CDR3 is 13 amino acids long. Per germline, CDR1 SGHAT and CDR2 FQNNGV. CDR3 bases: TGTGCAAGCGTACAGGGGCTGCTAGAGACCCAGTACTTC. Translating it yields CASVQGLLETQYF.

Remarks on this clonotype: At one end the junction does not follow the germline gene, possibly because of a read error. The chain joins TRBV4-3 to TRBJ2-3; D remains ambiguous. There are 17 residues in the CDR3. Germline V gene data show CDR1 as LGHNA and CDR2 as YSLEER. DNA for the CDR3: TGCGCCAGCAGACAAGATGGGTCGGCGGAAAGCATAGATACGCAGTATTTT. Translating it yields CASRQDGSAESIDTQYF.

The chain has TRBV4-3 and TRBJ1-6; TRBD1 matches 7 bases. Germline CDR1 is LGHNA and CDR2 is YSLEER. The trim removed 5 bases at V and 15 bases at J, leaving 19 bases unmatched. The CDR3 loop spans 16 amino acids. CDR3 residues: CASSSWDRGRNSVLHF. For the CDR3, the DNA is TGCGCCAGCAGCTCCTGGGACAGAGGAAGGAATTCAGTCCTCCACTTT.

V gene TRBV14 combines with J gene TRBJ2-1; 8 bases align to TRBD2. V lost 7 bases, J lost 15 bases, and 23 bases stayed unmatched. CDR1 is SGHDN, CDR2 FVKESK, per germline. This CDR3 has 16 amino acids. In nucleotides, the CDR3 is TGTGCCAGCAATGCCGTAGCGGGATGCGTAAACAATGCGCGGTTCTTC. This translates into CASNAVAGCVNNARFF. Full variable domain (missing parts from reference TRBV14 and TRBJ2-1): EAGVTQFPSHSVIEKGQTVTLRCDPISGHDNLYWYRRVMGKEIKFLLHFVKESKQDESGMPNNRFLAERTGGTYSTLKVQPAELEDSGVYFCASNAVAGCVNNARFFGPGTRLTVL.

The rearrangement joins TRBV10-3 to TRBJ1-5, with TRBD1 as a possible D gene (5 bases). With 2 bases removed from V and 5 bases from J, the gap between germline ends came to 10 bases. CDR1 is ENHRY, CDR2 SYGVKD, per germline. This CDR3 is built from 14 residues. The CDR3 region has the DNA TGTGCCATCAGTGAGCGGGGGGTGTATCAGCCCCAGCATTTT. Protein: CAISERGVYQPQHF.

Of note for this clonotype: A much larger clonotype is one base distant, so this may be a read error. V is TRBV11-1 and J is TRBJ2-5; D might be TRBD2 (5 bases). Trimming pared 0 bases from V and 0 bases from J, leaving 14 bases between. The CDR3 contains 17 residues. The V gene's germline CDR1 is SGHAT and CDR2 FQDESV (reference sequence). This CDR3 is CASSLAPRWENQETQYF. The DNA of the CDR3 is TGTGCCAGCAGCTTAGCGCCTAGATGGGAGAACCAAGAGACCCAGTACTTC.

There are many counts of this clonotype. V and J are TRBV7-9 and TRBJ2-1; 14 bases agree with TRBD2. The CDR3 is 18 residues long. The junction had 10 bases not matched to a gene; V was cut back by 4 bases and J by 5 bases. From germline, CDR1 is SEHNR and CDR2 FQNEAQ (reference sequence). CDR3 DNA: TGTGCCAGCAGCTCACGCCTTCGGACTAGCGGGAGGAACAATGAGCAGTTCTTC. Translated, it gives CASSSRLRTSGRNNEQFF.

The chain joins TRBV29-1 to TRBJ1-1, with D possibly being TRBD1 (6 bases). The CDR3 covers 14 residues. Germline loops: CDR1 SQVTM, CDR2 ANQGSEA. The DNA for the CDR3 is TGCAGTGGAAAACGGGGGCATCTGAACACTGAAGCTTTCTTT. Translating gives CSGKRGHLNTEAFF. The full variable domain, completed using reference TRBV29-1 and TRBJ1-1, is SAVISQKPSRDICQRGTSLTIQCQVDSQVTMMFWYRQQPGQSLTLIATANQGSEATYESGFVIDKFPISRPNLTFSTLTVSNMSPEDSSIYLCSGKRGHLNTEAFFGQGTRLTVV.

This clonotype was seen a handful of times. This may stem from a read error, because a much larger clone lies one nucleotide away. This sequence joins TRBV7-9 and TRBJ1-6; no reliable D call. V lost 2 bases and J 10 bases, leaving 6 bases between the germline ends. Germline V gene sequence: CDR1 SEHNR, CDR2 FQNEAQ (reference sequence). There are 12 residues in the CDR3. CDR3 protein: CASSLPLSPLHF. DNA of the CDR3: TGTGCCAGCAGCTTACCCCTATCACCCCTCCACTTT.